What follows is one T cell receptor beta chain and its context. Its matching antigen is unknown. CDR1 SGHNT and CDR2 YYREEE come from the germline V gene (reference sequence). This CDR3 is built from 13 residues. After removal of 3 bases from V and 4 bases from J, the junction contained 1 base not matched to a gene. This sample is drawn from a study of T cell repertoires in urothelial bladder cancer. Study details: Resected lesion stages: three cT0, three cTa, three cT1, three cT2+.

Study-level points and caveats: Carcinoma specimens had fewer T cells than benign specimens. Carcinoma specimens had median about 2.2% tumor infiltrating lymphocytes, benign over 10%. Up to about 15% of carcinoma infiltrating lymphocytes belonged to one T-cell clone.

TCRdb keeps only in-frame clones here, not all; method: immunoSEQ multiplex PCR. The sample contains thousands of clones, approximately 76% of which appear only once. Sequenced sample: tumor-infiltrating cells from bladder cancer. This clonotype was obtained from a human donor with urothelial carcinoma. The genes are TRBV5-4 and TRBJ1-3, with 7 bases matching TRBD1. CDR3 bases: TGTGCCAGCAGCTCGGGACAGGGAAACACCATATATTTT. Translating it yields CASSSGQGNTIYF.